Each of the 2 T cell receptor beta chains below was sequenced from the same sample in a study of T cell repertoires in cytomegalovirus infection (dated 2019 in TCRdb). Sequenced on an Illumina HiSeq 1500. The public reads were reanalyzed by TCRdb: fastp trimming at Q25, MiXCR alignment, in-frame beta chains only. Duplicate CDR3 protein sequences are folded into a single record with the most common DNA and genes. For this sample there are around 270,000 distinct CDR3 sequences; approximately 9% appear just once. The top ten hold over 12% of the sample. The specimen sequenced was PBMCs. The receptor set was obtained from a human donor in good health (CMV status not recorded). Some clones in this sample may be carry-over from other donors' samples.

This clonotype was counted at least ten times. The rearrangement joins TRBV6-1 to TRBJ1-1; 8 nucleotides agree with TRBD1. The CDR3 consists of 15 residues. J lost 4 bases, V lost 5 bases, and 9 bases had no gene match. CDR1 and CDR2 from the germline V gene are MNHNS and SASEGT. CDR3 in DNA: TGTGCCAGCAGTTCTAACAGGGGGTCGACCACTGAAGCTTTCTTT. It is translated as CASSSNRGSTTEAFF.

This clonotype was counted ten times or more. This rearrangement joins TRBV7-2 to TRBJ1-1; D is ambiguous. The CDR3 length is 15 residues. Germline lookup yields CDR1 SGHTA and CDR2 FQGNSA. V lost 5 bases and J 1 base, leaving 14 bases between the germline ends. CDR3 sequence reads: CASSGERWQNTEAFF. CDR3 nucleotide sequence: TGTGCCAGCAGCGGGGAGAGGTGGCAGAACACTGAAGCTTTCTTT.